One sample yielded the 10 T cell receptor beta chains listed below, sequenced in a study of cytomegalovirus exposure and HLA in healthy donors. 13 Jbeta primers and 60 Vbeta primers were used for the PCR. Sequenced by immunoSEQ multiplex PCR; TCRdb stores in-frame clones only, minus some. The table has approximately 140,000 clones, about 77% seen once. Material for sequencing was PBMCs. The receptors were sampled from a female donor in good health and CMV-seronegative.

The rearrangement joins TRBV10-3 to TRBJ1-5, with D possibly TRBD1 on 6 matching bases. Trimming cost V 5 bases and J 8 bases, with 19 bases left between them. The length of the CDR3 is 15 residues. CDR1 and CDR2 (germline): ENHRY, SYGVKD. CDR3 bases: TGTGCCATCAGTCCCCGGGAGGGGGATCTTGAGCCCCAGCATTTT. This sequence encodes CAISPREGDLEPQHF.

The chain joins TRBV9 to TRBJ2-1; 11 bases agree with TRBD2. With 0 bases clipped from V and 5 bases from J, the junction kept 7 bases outside the gene matches. The CDR3 contains 17 residues. The V gene's germline CDR1 is SGDLS and CDR2 YYNGEE. DNA for the CDR3: TGTGCCAGCAGCGTAGATCCCCTAGCGGGGGGAGACAATGAGCAGTTCTTC. It specifies CASSVDPLAGGDNEQFF.

This clone was seen a handful of times. J is TRBJ1-6 and V is TRBV5-6, with TRBD1 matching over 7 bases. CDR1 and CDR2 from the germline V gene are SGHDT and YYEEEE. The CDR3 sequence is 14 residues long. Germline trimming cut 4 bases from V and 8 bases from J; bases unmatched to any gene: 6. CDR3 sequence reads: CASSRDSSYSPLHF. CDR3 sequence (DNA): TGTGCCAGCAGCAGGGACAGTAGTTATTCACCCCTCCACTTT. The full variable domain, rest sourced from reference TRBV5-6 and TRBJ1-6, is DAGVTQSPTHLIKTRGQQVTLRCSPKSGHDTVSWYQQALGQGPQFIFQYYEEEERQRGNFPDRFSGHQFPNYSSELNVNALLLGDSALYLCASSRDSSYSPLHFGNGTRLTVT.

The chain recombines TRBV12-5 with TRBJ2-7; the D gene is possibly TRBD1 (5 bases). The germline V gene has CDR1 LGHNT and CDR2 FRNRAP. This CDR3 has 16 residues. Trimming removed 2 bases from V and 6 bases from J, with 20 bases in between. The CDR3 region is CASGLPRQYSLGEQYF. In DNA form, the CDR3 reads TGTGCTAGTGGTTTGCCCCGACAGTATAGCCTCGGCGAGCAGTACTTC. Full variable domain (missing parts from reference TRBV12-5 and TRBJ2-7): DARVTQTPRHKVTEMGQEVTMRCQPILGHNTVFWYRQTMMQGLELLAYFRNRAPLDDSGMPKDRFSAEMPDATLATLKIQPSEPRDSAVYFCASGLPRQYSLGEQYFGPGTRLTVT.

Points on this clone: Germline is not matched at one junction end, which may reflect a read error. The chain links TRBV2 to TRBJ2-1; unclear D gene. CDR3 size: 11 residues. CDR1 and CDR2 (germline): SNHLY, FYNNEI. Here the CDR3 reads CASTYSAEAIF. The CDR3 region has the DNA TGTGCCAGCACCTATAGTGCCGAGGCGATCTTC.

J is TRBJ2-1 and V is TRBV7-2, with D possibly being TRBD2 (7 bases). The CDR3 sequence is 17 residues long. Trimming stripped 2 bases from V and 5 bases from J, with 19 bases between. Germline-derived CDR1 and CDR2 are SGHTA and FQGNSA. Written as DNA, the CDR3 is TGTGCCAGCAGCTTATCTTCGGGGTGGGGGGGGCACAATGAGCAGTTCTTC. It is translated as CASSLSSGWGGHNEQFF.

The chain carries TRBV28 and TRBJ2-1, with a weak D call TRBD1 (6 bases). The CDR3 spans 15 residues. CDR1 MDHEN and CDR2 SYDVKM come from the germline V gene. The V end was cut by 3 bases, the J end by 9 bases, with 18 bases between. CDR3 DNA sequence: TGTGCCAGCAGTTTTCTGGGGGCGCAGGATACTGAGCAGTTCTTC. Translated: CASSFLGAQDTEQFF.

The chain recombines TRBV6-1 with TRBJ2-7; 12 nucleotides align to TRBD2. In germline, CDR1 is MNHNS, CDR2 SASEGT. The V gene end was trimmed by 6 bases and the J gene end by 4 bases; junction bases not matched to a gene: 4. The CDR3 extends over 14 amino acids. CDR3 region: CASRTSGGMYEQYF. CDR3 sequence (DNA): TGTGCCAGCAGGACTAGCGGGGGTATGTACGAGCAGTACTTC.

The rearrangement joins TRBV9 to TRBJ1-2, with TRBD1 as a possible D gene (6 bases). CDR1 SGDLS and CDR2 YYNGEE come from the germline V gene. The V end was cut by 3 bases, the J end by 3 bases, with 15 bases between. The CDR3 is made up of 15 amino acids. For the CDR3, the DNA is TGTGCCAGCAGCGGATTACGGACAGAACACTATGGCTACACCTTC. This codes for CASSGLRTEHYGYTF.

V gene TRBV9 combines with J gene TRBJ1-2; 8 bases align to TRBD1. This CDR3 is 16 amino acids long. V dropped 0 bases and J dropped 2; count of bases not matched to a gene: 6. The germline gives CDR1 SGDLS, CDR2 YYNGEE. CDR3 DNA: TGTGCCAGCAGCGTAGACCCCACAGGGGGAAACTATGGCTACACCTTC. Residues: CASSVDPTGGNYGYTF.